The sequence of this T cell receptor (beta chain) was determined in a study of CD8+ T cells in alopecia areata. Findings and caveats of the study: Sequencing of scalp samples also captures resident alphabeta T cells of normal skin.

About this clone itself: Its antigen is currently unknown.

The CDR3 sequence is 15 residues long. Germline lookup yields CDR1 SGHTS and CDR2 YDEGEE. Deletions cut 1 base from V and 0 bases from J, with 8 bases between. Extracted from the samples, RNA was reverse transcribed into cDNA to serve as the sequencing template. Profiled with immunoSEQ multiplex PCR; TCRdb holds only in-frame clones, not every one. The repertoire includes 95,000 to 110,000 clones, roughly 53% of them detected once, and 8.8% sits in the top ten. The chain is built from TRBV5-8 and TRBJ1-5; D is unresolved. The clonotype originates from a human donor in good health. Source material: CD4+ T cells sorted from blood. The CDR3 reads CASSLRDYSNQPQHF. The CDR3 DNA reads TGTGCCAGCAGCTTGCGGGATTATAGCAATCAGCCCCAGCATTTT. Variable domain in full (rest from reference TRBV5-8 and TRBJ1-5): EAGVTQSPTHLIKTRGQQATLRCSPISGHTSVYWYQQALGLGLQFLLWYDEGEERNRGNFPPRFSGRQFPNYSSELNVNALELEDSALYLCASSLRDYSNQPQHFGDGTRLSIL.